These T cell receptor beta chains were read from a single sample in a study of T cell responses to AZD1222 COVID-19 vaccine. The protocol was immunoSEQ multiplex PCR, while the TCRdb copy is restricted to in-frame clones and leaves out a portion. The sample includes around 83,000 clones, approximately 85% of them seen just once. The starting material was peripheral blood, obtained on day 0 of AZD1222 vaccination. The receptors come from an adult in good health. Each CDR3 is given with its conserved first and last residue. The D gene is left open where the match is weak. Clone size appears in some rows only: once, few, many, or a class for an expanded clone.

J gene | clone size | D gene | V gene | CDR3 DNA | CDR3 protein
TRBJ2-7 | NA | NA | TRBV15 | TGTGCCACCAGCACCGACATAACCTACGAGCAGTACTTC | CATSTDITYEQYF
TRBJ1-2 | NA | TRBD1 | TRBV6-5 | TGTGCCAGCAGTTTGGACAGGGGAAATGGCTACACCTTC | CASSLDRGNGYTF
TRBJ2-5 | NA | NA | TRBV10-3 | TGTGCCATCAGTGAGTCGAGAGGGGCGGAGACCCAGTACTTC | CAISESRGAETQYF
TRBJ1-5 | NA | TRBD1 | TRBV12-5 | TGTGCTAGTGGTTTGCCCGGGACAGGGGCCCTTAGCAATCAGCCCCAGCATTTT | CASGLPGTGALSNQPQHF
TRBJ2-7 | NA | TRBD1 | TRBV6-2/TRBV6-3 | TGTGCCAGCAGTAACGGACAGGGACCACCTCCCTACGAGCAGTACTTC | CASSNGQGPPPYEQYF
TRBJ1-5 | NA | NA | TRBV4-1 | TGCGCCAGCAGCCGGGACCCTAATCAGCCCCAGCATTTT | CASSRDPNQPQHF
TRBJ2-7 | few | TRBD2 | TRBV6-2/TRBV6-3 | TGTGCCAGCAGTTACTCGAGGCTAGCGGGAGATCCCTACGAGCAGTACTTC | CASSYSRLAGDPYEQYF
TRBJ1-5 | NA | NA | TRBV7-8 | TGTGCCAGCAGCACACGACAGGGCAATCAGCCCCAGCATTTT | CASSTRQGNQPQHF
TRBJ2-1 | once | NA | TRBV29-1 | TGCAGCGTTGAGTGGGAGAGCTACAATGAGCAGTTCTTC | CSVEWESYNEQFF
TRBJ1-2 | NA | NA | TRBV6-5 | TGTGCCAGCAGTTCCATGGGGGCCTATGGCTACACCTTC | CASSSMGAYGYTF
TRBJ1-6 | few | NA | TRBV7-9 | TGTGCCAGCAGCTTAGTAGGGGGGAATTCACCCCTCCACTTT | CASSLVGGNSPLHF
TRBJ2-7 | NA | NA | TRBV23-1 | TGCGCCAGCAGTCAAGTTCTCGGACCTCGATACCGGACCTCCTACGAGCAGTACTTC | CASSQVLGPRYRTSYEQYF
TRBJ1-5 | NA | NA | TRBV1 | TGCACCAGCAGCCAAGGCCGGCCCCTGCCAGGGACAGCTTCGGGTCAGCCCCAGCATTTT | CTSSQGRPLPGTASGQPQHF
TRBJ2-7 | NA | NA | TRBV6-4 | TGTGCCAGCAGTGAACAACAGGGTGGCGAGCAGTACTTC | CASSEQQGGEQYF
TRBJ2-2 | NA | NA | TRBV21-1 | TGTGCCAGCAGCACGACTAGCGGGAGTAAATCCGGGGAGCTGTTTTTT | CASSTTSGSKSGELFF
TRBJ2-5 | NA | NA | TRBV6-5 | TGTGCCAGCAGCATGACTAGGGGTCAAGAGACCCAGTACTTC | CASSMTRGQETQYF
TRBJ2-1 | NA | TRBD2 | TRBV11-2 | TGTGCCAGCAGCGGACTAGCGATAGGGGAGCAGTTCTTC | CASSGLAIGEQFF
TRBJ1-6 | NA | NA | TRBV23-1 | TGCGCCAGCAGTCAATCGAGGAATTCACCCCTCCACTTT | CASSQSRNSPLHF
TRBJ1-5 | NA | NA | TRBV29-1 | TGCAGCGAGCCCGACGGAGCCGGGCCCCAGCATTTT | CSEPDGAGPQHF
TRBJ2-1 | NA | TRBD1 | TRBV5-4 | TGTGCCAGCAGGGGAGACCAGGGGGCGGCCTACAATGAGCAGTTCTTC | CASRGDQGAAYNEQFF
TRBJ1-5 | NA | NA | TRBV9 | TGTGCCAGCAGCCTACCACAAATACAACAGGATAATAGCAATCAGCCCCAGCATTTT | CASSLPQIQQDNSNQPQHF
TRBJ1-3 | NA | NA | TRBV9 | TGTGCCAGCAGCGTAGCCGTCCGGTCAGACTCTGGAAACACCATATATTTT | CASSVAVRSDSGNTIYF
TRBJ1-6 | NA | NA | TRBV13 | TGTGCCAGCAGCTTCAAGGAAACTAATTCACCCCTCCACTTT | CASSFKETNSPLHF
TRBJ2-2 | NA | NA | TRBV29-1 | TGCAGCGTTGCGGGTTTGAAGGGAAAATTGAACACCGGGGAGCTGTTTTTT | CSVAGLKGKLNTGELFF
TRBJ2-1 | NA | NA | TRBV6-6 | TGTGCCAGCAGGGGTGCACCGGGACCAATCTTC | CASRGAPGPIF
TRBJ2-1 | NA | NA | TRBV7-2 | TGTGCCAGCAGCTTAGGCAGGCAGCGCGAGGAGTTCTTC | CASSLGRQREEFF
TRBJ1-6 | NA | TRBD1 | TRBV28 | TGTGCCAGCAGTTCCACCGGGACAGGGGATTATTCACCCCTCCACTTT | CASSSTGTGDYSPLHF
TRBJ2-3 | NA | NA | TRBV19 | TGTGCCAGTAGGAAGGGCCTGGGGACAGATACGCAGTATTTT | CASRKGLGTDTQYF
TRBJ2-7 | once | TRBD2 | TRBV11-2 | TGTGCCAGCAGCTGGACTAGCGGCCTCTCCTACGAGCAGTACTTC | CASSWTSGLSYEQYF
TRBJ2-7 | NA | TRBD1 | TRBV27 | TGTGCCAGCAGGTTTTGGGACAGGGCCAACGAGCAGTACTTC | CASRFWDRANEQYF
TRBJ2-4 | NA | NA | TRBV5-6 | TGTGCCAGCAGCTTGTGGGTATTCAAAAACATTCAGTACTTC | CASSLWVFKNIQYF
TRBJ2-1 | NA | NA | TRBV12-3/TRBV12-4 | TGTGCCAGCAGTCTAGGCGGGGCGGATGAGCAGTTCTTC | CASSLGGADEQFF
TRBJ2-2 | once | NA | TRBV28 | TGTGCCAGCAGTTTTGGAGGTCGGGTCACCGGGGAGCTGTTTTTT | CASSFGGRVTGELFF
TRBJ2-1 | NA | TRBD1 | TRBV13 | TGTGCCAGCAGCCCACGGACAGGGGGCTTTAATGAGCAGTTCTTC | CASSPRTGGFNEQFF
TRBJ2-3 | NA | TRBD1 | TRBV6-2/TRBV6-3 | TGTGCCAGCAGTCGGCTAACAGGGGGACCAGATACGCAGTATTTT | CASSRLTGGPDTQYF